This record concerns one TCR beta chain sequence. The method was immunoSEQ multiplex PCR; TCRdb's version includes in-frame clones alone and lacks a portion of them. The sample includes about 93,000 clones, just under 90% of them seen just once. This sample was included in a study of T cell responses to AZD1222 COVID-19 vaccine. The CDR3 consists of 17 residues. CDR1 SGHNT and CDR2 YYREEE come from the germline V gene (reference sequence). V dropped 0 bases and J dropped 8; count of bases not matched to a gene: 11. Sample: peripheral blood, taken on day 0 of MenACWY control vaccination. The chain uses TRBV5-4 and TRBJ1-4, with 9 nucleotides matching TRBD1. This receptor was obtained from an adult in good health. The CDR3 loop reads CASSLGGPQGAGEKLFF. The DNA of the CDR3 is TGTGCCAGCAGCTTGGGAGGCCCACAGGGGGCCGGGGAAAAACTGTTTTTT.